This TCR beta chain was identified in a study of T-cell memory formation after mild COVID-19 listed by TCRdb under 2021. In terms of the full investigation: TCR sequence clusters from the two donors were found to be largely donor specific. In a couple of donors, T-cell clones that expanded and contracted after mild COVID-19 were tracked by sequencing TCRalpha and TCRbeta repertoires over time. Two young, previously healthy adult volunteers, one female and one male, were included in the cohort.

The full study reports these points: The study covered only a couple of mild cases, and larger cohorts including severe cases with pre-infection samples were considered necessary. Balanced CD4/CD8 phenotypes were observed for clones contracting from day 15 to 85, whereas a bias towards CD4+ was observed for a second wave of clones expanding from day 15 to 37. SARS-CoV-2 specificity was not confirmed for the second-wave clones peaking on day 37. Some responding clones were detected in pre-infection memory, which suggested that pre-existing cross-reactive memory T cells had joined the SARS-CoV-2 response. Contracting CD4+ clones were located mainly in the CM and EM memory subsets, whereas CD8+ clones were found to be enriched in EMRA.

The run used an Illumina NovaSeq 6000. TCRalpha and TCRbeta cDNA libraries were constructed by 5'RACE with constant-segment primers, with sample barcodes and unique molecular identifiers being introduced. Trizol reagent was used to extract RNA from every sample. The libraries were amplified in two PCR steps, and the second step added a second sample barcode and Illumina TruSeq adapters. Sequencing of libraries was performed on an Illumina NovaSeq with 2 x 150 bp paired-end reads. Per the authors' processing: Reads were demultiplexed and collapsed into UMI-guided consensus sequences with migec v1.2.7. Using mixcr v2.1.11, UMI consensuses were aligned to TRA and TRB V and J templates and then assembled into clonotypes. Expanded or contracted clonotypes were those called significant by both edgeR and NoisET, with noise models trained on biological replicates. For edgeR calls, the cutoffs were a false discovery rate-adjusted p below 0.01 and a log2 fold-change threshold of 1. As an exploratory analysis of dynamics, max-normalized trajectories of the 1000 most abundant clonotypes were examined with PCA combined with hierarchical clustering. The CD4 or CD8 phenotype of responding clones was assigned using the separately sequenced CD4+ and CD8+ repertoires. TCRdb handled the public reads itself, with Q25 trimming in fastp and clone calling in MiXCR, and kept productive beta chains. Here each entry gathers all rows of one CDR3 protein and keeps the most common genes and DNA. TCRdb's processing, not the authors' own work, is the source of the V and J calls. Counted in this sample were roughly 160,000 distinct CDR3 sequences; around 13% of them appeared once. Of the sample, approximately 3.3% is held by the ten largest clones.

Between the V and J ends, shortened by 7 bases and 6 bases respectively, the junction contains 7 bases. The CDR3 numbers 11 residues from cysteine through phenylalanine. CDR3 DNA only is kept here, 33 bases in frame from base 1. The germline V gene (reference sequence) specifies DFQATT as CDR1 and SNEGSKA as CDR2. Concerning this clonotype itself: Its antigen is still unknown. No base-level quality is on record; no much larger clone is a single base apart.

PBMCs were isolated by Ficoll-Paque density gradient centrifugation. Material for sequencing was PBMCs or a T cell subset sorted from them (not recorded which). The sequence links TRBV20-1 to TRBJ1-6, with no reliable assignment of the D segment. The sequence derives from a man between 18 and 29 years old who had mild COVID-19 (a few samples of this study predate the infection). The sample titles of this study are shuffled in the database, so cell type and time point are left out; the donor was told from shared clones. The nucleotides are TGCAGTGTTAAGGGTAATTCACCCCTCCACTTT. This gives the protein CSVKGNSPLHF.